The 28 T cell receptor beta chains listed next were all sequenced from one sample in a study of blood T cell repertoires in COVID-19. Clones were sequenced by immunoSEQ multiplex PCR, and TCRdb holds only the in-frame ones, with some missing. The sample consists of approximately 500,000 clones, 85% to 90% of them appearing once. Sequencing used peripheral blood. The receptors were gathered from a woman in her forties or fifties with COVID-19, enrolled during active disease.

This clone appeared a few times. This rearrangement joins TRBV19 to TRBJ1-1; D unresolved. This CDR3 has 14 amino acids. Per the germline V gene, CDR1 is LNHDA and CDR2 is SQIVND (reference sequence). V lost 2 bases and J 4 bases, leaving 11 bases between the germline ends. Here the CDR3 reads CASSINAAATEAFF. CDR3 DNA sequence: TGTGCCAGTAGTATAAATGCAGCGGCCACTGAAGCTTTCTTT.

The chain couples TRBV2 to TRBJ1-3; the D is unclear. Germline V gene sequence: CDR1 SNHLY, CDR2 FYNNEI. CDR3 length: 13 residues. Trimming cost V 8 bases and J 2 bases, with 10 bases left between them. Here the CDR3 reads CASLTEPGNTIYF. The CDR3 DNA reads as TGTGCCAGCCTCACAGAACCTGGAAACACCATATATTTT. Looking up the rest from reference TRBV2 and TRBJ1-3 gives the full variable domain: EPEVTQTPSHQVTQMGQEVILRCVPISNHLYFYWYRQILGQKVEFLVSFYNNEISEKSEIFDDQFSVERPDGSNFTLKIRSTKLEDSAMYFCASLTEPGNTIYFGEGSWLTVV.

V and J are TRBV2 and TRBJ1-5, with 7 nucleotides matching TRBD1. The CDR3 extends over 15 amino acids. The ends lost 4 bases at V and 0 bases at J; junction bases unmatched: 3. The germline V gene encodes CDR1 SNHLY and CDR2 FYNNEI. The CDR3 loop is CASSATGHSNQPQHF. The CDR3 DNA follows: TGTGCCAGCAGTGCGACAGGGCATAGCAATCAGCCCCAGCATTTT. Based on the CDR3 plus reference TRBV2 and TRBJ1-5, the full variable domain is EPEVTQTPSHQVTQMGQEVILRCVPISNHLYFYWYRQILGQKVEFLVSFYNNEISEKSEIFDDQFSVERPDGSNFTLKIRSTKLEDSAMYFCASSATGHSNQPQHFGDGTRLSIL.

This clone was seen just once. This rearrangement joins TRBV7-2 to TRBJ2-4; a weak D match, TRBD2 (5 bases). The germline V gene has CDR1 SGHTA and CDR2 FQGNSA. The CDR3 is 14 amino acids. V shed 0 bases and J shed 6 bases, with 9 bases lying between them. CDR3 in DNA: TGTGCCAGCAGCTTAGCGCGGGTGGGAAACATTCAGTACTTC. Amino acid sequence: CASSLARVGNIQYF.

The genes are TRBV7-9 and TRBJ2-5; 9 bases are a match to TRBD2. The ends lost 0 bases at V and 5 bases at J; junction bases unmatched: 10. Germline V gene sequence: CDR1 SEHNR, CDR2 FQNEAQ (reference sequence). This CDR3 has 17 residues. The chain's CDR3 is CASSLARAGGGGETQYF. CDR3 in DNA: TGTGCCAGCAGCTTAGCGCGAGCGGGGGGCGGTGGTGAGACCCAGTACTTC. The full variable domain, completed using reference TRBV7-9 and TRBJ2-5, is DTGVSQNPRHKITKRGQNVTFRCDPISEHNRLYWYRQTLGQGPEFLTYFQNEAQLEKSRLLSDRFSAERPKGSFSTLEIQRTEQGDSAMYLCASSLARAGGGGETQYFGPGTRLLVL.

The chain has TRBV5-1 and TRBJ1-2, with TRBD1 matching 9 bases. The ends lost 2 bases at V and 1 base at J; junction bases unmatched: 15. Germline V gene lookup returns CDR1 SGHRS and CDR2 YFSETQ. This CDR3 region has 19 residues. The CDR3 sequence is CASSLRGTGGLVLNYGYTF. CDR3 coding DNA: TGCGCCAGCAGCTTACGCGGAACAGGGGGCCTTGTCCTTAACTATGGCTACACCTTC.

The chain has TRBV6-5 and TRBJ1-1; D is ambiguous. The germline CDR1 and CDR2 sequences are MNHEY and SVGAGI. The V gene lost 6 bases and the J gene lost 4 bases, with 12 bases spanning the gap. The CDR3 extends over 13 amino acids. CDR3 bases: TGTGCCAGCAGGACCAGAGGTGGCACTGAAGCTTTCTTT. It specifies CASRTRGGTEAFF.

This clone was observed a handful of times. This rearrangement joins TRBV6-5 to TRBJ1-6, with 7 bases matching TRBD1. Per germline, CDR1 MNHEY and CDR2 SVGAGI. J gave up 9 bases and V 6 bases, and 8 bases lay outside the gene matches. The CDR3 is made up of 14 amino acids. The CDR3 sequence: CASRRGGRSSPLHF. CDR3 DNA: TGTGCCAGCAGGCGAGGGGGCCGGAGTTCACCCCTCCACTTT.

This chain joins TRBV7-8 and TRBJ1-6; 9 positions match TRBD1. CDR1 is SGHVS, CDR2 FQNEAQ, per germline. The CDR3 runs to 15 residues. Losses at the gene ends were 3 bases for V and 7 bases for J; bases not matched to a gene: 4. This CDR3 is CASSFLDRGNSPLHF. In DNA form, the CDR3 reads TGTGCCAGCAGCTTCCTGGACAGGGGAAATTCACCCCTCCACTTT. Full variable domain (rest looked up from reference TRBV7-8 and TRBJ1-6): GAGVSQSPRYKVAKRGQDVALRCDPISGHVSLFWYQQALGQGPEFLTYFQNEAQLDKSGLPSDRFFAERPEGSVSTLKIQRTQQEDSAVYLCASSFLDRGNSPLHFGNGTRLTVT.

The chain is built from TRBV5-8 and TRBJ1-1; D not resolved. CDR3 length equals 13 residues. Germline CDR1 reads SGHTS; CDR2 reads YDEGEE. V was pared by 4 bases and J by 0 bases, with 7 bases between. The CDR3 coding sequence is TGTGCCAGCAGCGAAGAGTTGAACACTGAAGCTTTCTTT. Protein sequence: CASSEELNTEAFF.

There are a few counts of this clone. The chain links TRBV12-5 to TRBJ2-7, with D possibly being TRBD2 (5 bases). The V end was cut by 0 bases, the J end by 5 bases, with 14 bases between. Germline CDR1 LGHNT, CDR2 FRNRAP. The CDR3 consists of 15 residues. The CDR3 spells CASGLVLGYGHEQYF. CDR3 coding DNA: TGTGCTAGTGGTTTGGTACTAGGATACGGGCACGAGCAGTACTTC.

This clone was found once. The J gene is TRBJ1-1, the V gene TRBV10-1; TRBD1 is a possible D gene (6 bases). CDR1 and CDR2 (germline): WNHNN, SYGVQD (reference sequence). Trimming took off 5 bases at V and 5 bases at J, with 9 bases between the two ends. This CDR3 spans 12 amino acids. CDR3 protein: CASSTGMTEAFF. The DNA for the CDR3 is TGCGCCAGCAGTACAGGGATGACTGAAGCTTTCTTT.

The J gene is TRBJ2-4, the V gene TRBV9; 7 bases are a match to TRBD2. Per the germline V gene, CDR1 is SGDLS and CDR2 is YYNGEE. V shed 5 bases and J 9 bases; nucleotides not matched to a gene: 5. The CDR3 extends over 12 amino acids. In nucleotides, the CDR3 is TGTGCCAGCAGTCTGACGGGGGGCATTCAGTACTTC. Amino acid sequence: CASSLTGGIQYF. The variable domain in full, completed from reference TRBV9 and TRBJ2-4, reads DSGVTQTPKHLITATGQRVTLRCSPRSGDLSVYWYQQSLDQGLQFLIQYYNGEERAKGNILERFSAQQFPDLHSELNLSSLELGDSALYFCASSLTGGIQYFGAGTRLSVL.

The rearrangement joins TRBV3-1 (or the pseudogene TRBV3-2) to TRBJ1-5; 9 bases agree with TRBD1. Germline lookup yields CDR1 LGHDT and CDR2 YNNKEL (reference sequence). CDR3 length: 14 residues. V lost 6 bases and J lost 7; bases outside the gene matches: 7. The CDR3 sequence is CASSQTGQGQPQHF. In DNA form, the CDR3 reads TGTGCCAGCAGTCAGACGGGACAGGGACAGCCCCAGCATTTT.

The table lists this clone with a few counts. The V call is TRBV2, the J call TRBJ2-5, with TRBD2 matching over 16 bases. The CDR3 extends over 14 amino acids. Germline loops: CDR1 SNHLY, CDR2 FYNNEI. The trim removed 10 bases at V and 5 bases at J, leaving 4 bases unmatched. CDR3 DNA: TGTGCCACCGGGACTAGCGGGGGGGTGGAGACCCAGTACTTC. It codes for CATGTSGGVETQYF.

The chain employs TRBV27 and TRBJ1-2; maybe TRBD1 (6 bases). Germline CDR1 MNHEY, CDR2 SMNVEV (reference sequence). V was clipped by 3 bases and J by 8 bases, with 16 bases between them. This CDR3 has 14 amino acids. CDR3 protein: CASSFSGGLLGYTF. Written as DNA, the CDR3 is TGTGCCAGCAGTTTCTCGGGGGGGCTCTTGGGCTACACCTTC.

The CDR3 loop reads CASSFSGGRQAEAFF. The CDR3 DNA sequence: TGTGCCAGCAGTTTTAGCGGGGGAAGACAAGCTGAAGCTTTCTTT. The J gene is TRBJ1-1, the V gene TRBV28; possibly TRBD1 for D (5 bases). The germline CDR1 and CDR2 sequences are MDHEN and SYDVKM. CDR3 size: 15 residues. V was clipped by 3 bases and J by 6 bases, with 17 bases between them.

The V call is TRBV6-5, the J call TRBJ2-2, with 9 bases lining up with TRBD1. The CDR3 has 14 residues. CDR1 is MNHEY, CDR2 SVGAGI, per germline. Trimming cost V 4 bases and J 7 bases; bases outside gene matches: 4. This CDR3 reads CASSWTGEGGELFF. CDR3 coding DNA: TGTGCCAGCAGTTGGACAGGGGAGGGCGGGGAGCTGTTTTTT.

V usage is TRBV2 and J usage is TRBJ1-2; maybe TRBD1 (5 bases). The CDR3 spans 12 residues. Germline CDR1 reads SNHLY; CDR2 reads FYNNEI. V dropped 4 bases and J dropped 5 bases, with 8 bases sitting between them. For the CDR3, the DNA is TGTGCCAGCAGTGGACAGACTTATGGCTACACCTTC. This sequence encodes CASSGQTYGYTF.

The V call is TRBV29-1, the J call TRBJ1-1; 9 bases fit TRBD1. J was trimmed by 4 bases and V by 7 bases; bases with no gene match: 4. Germline V gene lookup returns CDR1 SQVTM and CDR2 ANQGSEA. The CDR3 is 12 amino acids. CDR3 sequence (DNA): TGCAGCGCGGACAGGGGTGTCACTGAAGCTTTCTTT. Translation: CSADRGVTEAFF. Looking up the rest from reference TRBV29-1 and TRBJ1-1 gives the full variable domain: SAVISQKPSRDICQRGTSLTIQCQVDSQVTMMFWYRQQPGQSLTLIATANQGSEATYESGFVIDKFPISRPNLTFSTLTVSNMSPEDSSIYLCSADRGVTEAFFGQGTRLTVV.

The rearrangement links TRBV4-1 to TRBJ2-1, with D perhaps TRBD2 (5 bases). The CDR3 is made up of 16 amino acids. Germline V gene sequence: CDR1 MGHRA, CDR2 YSYEKL. Trimming shortened V by 2 bases and J by 0 bases, and 11 bases separated the two germline ends. CDR3: CASSQPGRASYNEQFF. In DNA, the CDR3 is TGCGCCAGCAGCCAACCTGGGCGGGCCTCCTACAATGAGCAGTTCTTC.

This chain links TRBV30 with TRBJ1-1; 10 nucleotides agree with TRBD1. The germline V gene encodes CDR1 GTSNPN and CDR2 SVGIG (reference sequence). This CDR3 has 13 amino acids. The junction had 1 base not matched to a gene; V was cut back by 5 bases and J by 1 base. The CDR3 nucleotides are TGTGCCTGGGGGACAGGGGCGAACACTGAAGCTTTCTTT. This encodes CAWGTGANTEAFF.

The rearrangement uses TRBV5-1 and TRBJ2-3; 11 positions agree with TRBD2. Germline trimming cut 4 bases from V and 4 bases from J; bases unmatched to any gene: 5. Germline V gene lookup returns CDR1 SGHRS and CDR2 YFSETQ. The length of the CDR3 is 15 residues. CDR3 amino acids: CASSVAGGQADTQYF. The CDR3 DNA sequence: TGCGCCAGCAGCGTAGCGGGGGGGCAAGCAGATACGCAGTATTTT.

This clone was recorded only once. The chain combines TRBV6-1 with TRBJ2-1, with D perhaps matching TRBD2 (6 bases). Germline CDR1 MNHNS, CDR2 SASEGT. Deletions cut 0 bases from V and 4 bases from J, with 19 bases between. There are 18 residues in the CDR3. The CDR3 bases are TGTGCCAGCAGTGAAGCTCTCCCCACTAGCCCCTTTTACAATGAGCAGTTCTTC. Protein: CASSEALPTSPFYNEQFF.

This chain links TRBV4-1 with TRBJ2-3; TRBD2 aligns across 10 bases. The CDR3 runs 17 residues. Trimming removed 2 bases from V and 0 bases from J; junction bases left unmatched: 5. The germline V gene encodes CDR1 MGHRA and CDR2 YSYEKL. The CDR3 is CASSQIRAGGSTDTQYF. CDR3 nucleotide sequence: TGCGCCAGCAGCCAAATAAGAGCGGGGGGGAGCACAGATACGCAGTATTTT.

The V gene is TRBV3-1 (or the pseudogene TRBV3-2), the J gene TRBJ2-5; D is undetermined. Germline V CDR1 and CDR2: LGHDT, YNNKEL (reference sequence). V was cut by 0 bases and J by 2 bases, with 13 bases left in between. The CDR3 has 16 residues. The CDR3 loop is CASSQDAALGQETQYF. CDR3 nucleotide sequence: TGTGCCAGCAGCCAAGATGCGGCCCTAGGTCAAGAGACCCAGTACTTC.

CDR3 in DNA: TGCGCCAGCAAGGGGGTGGCGGACACCGGGGAGCTGTTTTTT. Its translation: CASKGVADTGELFF. This chain joins TRBV5-1 and TRBJ2-2, with D possibly matching TRBD1 (6 bases). This CDR3 region has 14 residues. CDR1 and CDR2 (germline): SGHRS, YFSETQ. Trimming left V 6 bases short and J 3 bases short, with 12 bases between. The variable domain in full, with the rest retrieved from reference TRBV5-1 and TRBJ2-2, is KAGVTQTPRYLIKTRGQQVTLSCSPISGHRSVSWYQQTPGQGLQFLFEYFSETQRNKGNFPGRFSGRQFSNSRSEMNVSTLELGDSALYLCASKGVADTGELFFGEGSRLTVL.

The chain recombines TRBV19 with TRBJ2-3; D not resolved. The CDR3 length is 16 residues. Germline values: CDR1 LNHDA, CDR2 SQIVND (reference sequence). Trimming removed 4 bases at V and 5 bases at J, with 19 bases between. CDR3 in DNA: TGTGCCAGTAGTACACAGAGTCTAAACCCTCGAGATACGCAGTATTTT. Its protein is CASSTQSLNPRDTQYF. The full variable domain, in which reference TRBV19 and TRBJ2-3 provide the parts outside the CDR3, is DGGITQSPKYLFRKEGQNVTLSCEQNLNHDAMYWYRQDPGQGLRLIYYSQIVNDFQKGDIAEGYSVSREKKESFPLTVTSAQKNPTAFYLCASSTQSLNPRDTQYFGPGTRLTVL.